The next 6 T cell receptor beta chains were all read from a single sample in a study of cytomegalovirus exposure and HLA in healthy donors. PCR used 60 Vbeta primers and 13 Jbeta primers. Only in-frame clones appear in the TCRdb table, and some are missing; sequencing was by immunoSEQ multiplex PCR. The sample shows 150,000 or so clones, under 80% of them seen only once. Input material: PBMCs. Receptors were obtained from a young man in good health and CMV-seronegative.

V is TRBV5-1 and J is TRBJ2-7; no clear D gene. CDR1 is SGHRS, CDR2 YFSETQ, per germline. The CDR3 is 14 amino acids. The V and J ends lost 3 bases and 5 bases respectively, with 15 bases between them. CDR3 nucleotides: TGCGCCAGCAGCTACCGACGCGCCAGCGACGAGCAGTACTTC. This gives the protein CASSYRRASDEQYF.

The chain uses TRBV19 and TRBJ1-2; D is possibly TRBD1 (5 bases). Per germline, CDR1 LNHDA and CDR2 SQIVND (reference sequence). The length of the CDR3 is 14 residues. V shed 4 bases and J shed 1 base, with 10 bases lying between them. The CDR3 nucleotides read TGTGCCAGTAGTACGGGACTCCTTAACTATGGCTACACCTTC. Its protein product is CASSTGLLNYGYTF.

Worth noting for this clone: A junction boundary mismatches the germline segment, possibly from a read error. This chain links TRBV19 with TRBJ2-1, with 7 bases lining up with TRBD2. CDR1 LNHDA and CDR2 SQIVND come from the germline V gene (reference sequence). The CDR3 sequence is 14 residues long. CDR3 residues: CASSPGLSSNEQFF. DNA of the CDR3: TGTGCCAGTAGTCCGGGACTATCCTCCAATGAGCAGTTCTTC.

The gene calls are TRBV6-5 and TRBJ2-7; a weak D match, TRBD1 (6 bases). The V gene lost 0 bases and the J gene lost 3 bases, with 12 bases spanning the gap. CDR1 and CDR2 (germline): MNHEY, SVGAGI. The CDR3 has 15 amino acids. CDR3 nucleotide sequence: TGTGCCAGCAGTTACTCGCAGGGGAGATACTACGAGCAGTACTTC. Protein sequence: CASSYSQGRYYEQYF.

This chain joins TRBV20-1 and TRBJ2-7, with 8 bases identical to TRBD1. Germline loops: CDR1 DFQATT, CDR2 SNEGSKA (reference sequence). V shed 6 bases and J 5 bases; nucleotides not matched to a gene: 3. The CDR3 sequence is 11 residues long. The DNA for the CDR3 is TGCAGTGCGGACAGGGAAAACGAGCAGTACTTC. Protein product: CSADRENEQYF.

The rearrangement joins TRBV6-1 to TRBJ1-6; 7 bases fit TRBD1. With 1 base clipped from V and 4 bases from J, the junction kept 13 bases outside the gene matches. Germline V gene sequence: CDR1 MNHNS, CDR2 SASEGT. CDR3 length: 19 residues. CDR3 in DNA: TGTGCCAGCAGTGAAGAAACAGGGGCCAATGAACCTTATAATTCACCCCTCCACTTT. Protein sequence: CASSEETGANEPYNSPLHF.